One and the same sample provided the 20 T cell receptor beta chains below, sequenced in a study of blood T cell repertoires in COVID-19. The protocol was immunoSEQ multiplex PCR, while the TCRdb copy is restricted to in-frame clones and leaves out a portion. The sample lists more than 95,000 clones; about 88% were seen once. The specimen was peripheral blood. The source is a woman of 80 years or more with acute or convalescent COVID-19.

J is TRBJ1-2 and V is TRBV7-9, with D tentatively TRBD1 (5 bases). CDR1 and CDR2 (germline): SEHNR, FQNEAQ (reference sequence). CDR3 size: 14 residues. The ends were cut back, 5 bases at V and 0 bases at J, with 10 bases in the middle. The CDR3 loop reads CASSRGIANYGYTF. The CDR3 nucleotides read TGTGCCAGCAGCAGGGGTATCGCTAACTATGGCTACACCTTC.

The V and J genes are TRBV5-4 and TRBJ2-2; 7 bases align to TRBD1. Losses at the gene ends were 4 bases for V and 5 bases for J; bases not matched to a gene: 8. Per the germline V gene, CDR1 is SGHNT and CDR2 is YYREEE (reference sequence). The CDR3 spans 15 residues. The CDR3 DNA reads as TGTGCCAGCAGCCCCCGGGACAGACCTACCGGGGAGCTGTTTTTT. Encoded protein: CASSPRDRPTGELFF.

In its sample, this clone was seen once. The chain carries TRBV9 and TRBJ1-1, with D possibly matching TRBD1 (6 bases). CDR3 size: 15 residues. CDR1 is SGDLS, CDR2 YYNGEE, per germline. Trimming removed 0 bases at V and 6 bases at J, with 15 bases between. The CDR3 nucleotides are TGTGCCAGCAGCGTAGTCCCCGATAAGGGGGCTGAAGCTTTCTTT. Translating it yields CASSVVPDKGAEAFF.

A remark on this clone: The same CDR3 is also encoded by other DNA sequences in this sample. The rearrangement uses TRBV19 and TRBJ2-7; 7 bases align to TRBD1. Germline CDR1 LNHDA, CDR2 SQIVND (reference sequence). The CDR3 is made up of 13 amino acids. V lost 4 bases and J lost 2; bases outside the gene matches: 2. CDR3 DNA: TGTGCCAGTAGTACGGGACAGACCTACGAGCAGTACTTC. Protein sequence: CASSTGQTYEQYF.

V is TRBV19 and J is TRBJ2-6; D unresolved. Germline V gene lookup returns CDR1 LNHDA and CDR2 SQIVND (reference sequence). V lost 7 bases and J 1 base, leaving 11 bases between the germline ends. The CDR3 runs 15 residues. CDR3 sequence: CASNPTRSGANVLTF. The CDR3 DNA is TGTGCCAGTAACCCGACAAGGTCTGGGGCCAACGTCCTGACTTTC.

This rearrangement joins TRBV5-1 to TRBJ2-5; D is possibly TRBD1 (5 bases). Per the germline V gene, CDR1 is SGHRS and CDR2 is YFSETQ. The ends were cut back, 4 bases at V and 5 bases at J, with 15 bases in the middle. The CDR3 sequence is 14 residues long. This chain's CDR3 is CASSLDSPPETQYF. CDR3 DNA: TGCGCCAGCAGCCTTGACAGTCCTCCGGAGACCCAGTACTTC.

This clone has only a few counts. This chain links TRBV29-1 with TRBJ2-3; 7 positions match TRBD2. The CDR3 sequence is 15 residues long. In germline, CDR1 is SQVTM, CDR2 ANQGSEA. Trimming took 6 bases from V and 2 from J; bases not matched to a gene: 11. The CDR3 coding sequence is TGCAGCGTGGGAAAGCGGGGAATAACCACAGATACGCAGTATTTT. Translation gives CSVGKRGITTDTQYF.

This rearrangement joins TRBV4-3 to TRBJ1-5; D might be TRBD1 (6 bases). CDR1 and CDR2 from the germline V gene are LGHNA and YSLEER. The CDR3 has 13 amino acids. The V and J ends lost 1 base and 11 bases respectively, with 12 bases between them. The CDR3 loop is CASSQGTGRSQHF. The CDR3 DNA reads TGCGCCAGCAGCCAAGGTACAGGGCGTTCCCAGCATTTT.

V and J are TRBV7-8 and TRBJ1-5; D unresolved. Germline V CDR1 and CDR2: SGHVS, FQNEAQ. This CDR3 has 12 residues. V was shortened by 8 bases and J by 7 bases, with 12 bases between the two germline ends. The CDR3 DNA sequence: TGTGCCAGCGGCCCAGACATACAGCCCCAGCATTTT. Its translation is CASGPDIQPQHF.

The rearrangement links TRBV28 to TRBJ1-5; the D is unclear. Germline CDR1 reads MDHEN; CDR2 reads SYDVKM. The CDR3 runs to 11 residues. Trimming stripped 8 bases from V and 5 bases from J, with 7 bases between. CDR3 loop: CASGADQPQHF. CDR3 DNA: TGTGCCAGCGGCGCGGATCAGCCCCAGCATTTT.

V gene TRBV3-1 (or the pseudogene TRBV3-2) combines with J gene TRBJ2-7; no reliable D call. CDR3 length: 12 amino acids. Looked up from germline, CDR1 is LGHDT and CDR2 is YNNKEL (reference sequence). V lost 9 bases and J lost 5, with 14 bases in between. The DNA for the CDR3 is TGTGCCAGTACCTCCCCAGGCAACGAGCAGTACTTC. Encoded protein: CASTSPGNEQYF.

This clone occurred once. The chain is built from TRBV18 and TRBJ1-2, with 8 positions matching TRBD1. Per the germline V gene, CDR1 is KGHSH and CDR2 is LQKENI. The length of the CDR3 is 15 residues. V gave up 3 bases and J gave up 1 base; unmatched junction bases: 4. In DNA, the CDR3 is TGTGCCAGCTCACCCAGGGGGCGGATTAACTATGGCTACACCTTC. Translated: CASSPRGRINYGYTF.

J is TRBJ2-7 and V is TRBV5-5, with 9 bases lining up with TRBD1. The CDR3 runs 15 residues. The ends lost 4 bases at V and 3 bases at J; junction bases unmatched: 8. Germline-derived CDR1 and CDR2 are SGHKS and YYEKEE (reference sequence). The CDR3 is CASSPGTGFIYEQYF. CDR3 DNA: TGTGCCAGCAGCCCCGGGACAGGGTTTATCTACGAGCAGTACTTC.

CDR3 DNA sequence: TGTGCCAGCAGTGAAGCTCCTTCGACAGCGCGCTCTGGGGCCAACGTCCTGACTTTC. This translates into CASSEAPSTARSGANVLTF. The genes are TRBV6-1 and TRBJ2-6; the D gene is possibly TRBD1 (5 bases). Trimming stripped 0 bases from V and 0 bases from J, with 15 bases between. Germline CDR1 is MNHNS and CDR2 is SASEGT. The CDR3 is 19 amino acids.

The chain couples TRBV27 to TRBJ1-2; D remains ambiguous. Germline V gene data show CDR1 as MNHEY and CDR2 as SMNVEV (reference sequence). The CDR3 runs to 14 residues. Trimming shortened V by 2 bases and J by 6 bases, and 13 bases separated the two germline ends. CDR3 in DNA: TGTGCCAGCAGTTTACTAGGATCCGGGAATGGCTACACCTTC. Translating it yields CASSLLGSGNGYTF.

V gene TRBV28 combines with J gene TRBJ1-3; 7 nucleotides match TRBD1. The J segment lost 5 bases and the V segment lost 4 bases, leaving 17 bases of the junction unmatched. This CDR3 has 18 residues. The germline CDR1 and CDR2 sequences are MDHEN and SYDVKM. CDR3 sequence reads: CASSSILDRESVRNTIYF. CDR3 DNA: TGTGCCAGCAGTTCAATTCTAGACAGGGAATCGGTGCGAAACACCATATATTTT.

The DNA for the CDR3 is TGTGCCAGCAGGCGCGATACAGGGGACTCCTACGAGCAGTACTTC. It encodes CASRRDTGDSYEQYF. The rearrangement joins TRBV28 to TRBJ2-7; 7 bases map to TRBD1. Per the germline V gene, CDR1 is MDHEN and CDR2 is SYDVKM. V was clipped by 6 bases and J by 0 bases; unmatched bases: 8. The CDR3 contains 15 residues.

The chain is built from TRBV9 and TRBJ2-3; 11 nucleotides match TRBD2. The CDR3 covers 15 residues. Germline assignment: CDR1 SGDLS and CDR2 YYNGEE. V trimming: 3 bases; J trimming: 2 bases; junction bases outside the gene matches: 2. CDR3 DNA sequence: TGTGCCAGCAGCGCGACTAGCGGGGACACAGATACGCAGTATTTT. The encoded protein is CASSATSGDTDTQYF.

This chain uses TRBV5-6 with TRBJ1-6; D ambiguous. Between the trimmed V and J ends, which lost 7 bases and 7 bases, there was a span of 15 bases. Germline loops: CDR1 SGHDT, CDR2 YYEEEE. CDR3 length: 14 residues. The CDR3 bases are TGTGCCAGCCCGTTAGCAGCCCCAAATTCACCCCTCCACTTT. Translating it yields CASPLAAPNSPLHF.

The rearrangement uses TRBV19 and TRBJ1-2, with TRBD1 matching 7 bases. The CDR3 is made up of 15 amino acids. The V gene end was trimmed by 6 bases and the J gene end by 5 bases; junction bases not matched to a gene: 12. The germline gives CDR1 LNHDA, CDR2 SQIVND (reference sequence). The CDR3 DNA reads TGTGCCAGTAGCCTGACAGGGTCAAGGAGTTATGGCTACACCTTC. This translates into CASSLTGSRSYGYTF.